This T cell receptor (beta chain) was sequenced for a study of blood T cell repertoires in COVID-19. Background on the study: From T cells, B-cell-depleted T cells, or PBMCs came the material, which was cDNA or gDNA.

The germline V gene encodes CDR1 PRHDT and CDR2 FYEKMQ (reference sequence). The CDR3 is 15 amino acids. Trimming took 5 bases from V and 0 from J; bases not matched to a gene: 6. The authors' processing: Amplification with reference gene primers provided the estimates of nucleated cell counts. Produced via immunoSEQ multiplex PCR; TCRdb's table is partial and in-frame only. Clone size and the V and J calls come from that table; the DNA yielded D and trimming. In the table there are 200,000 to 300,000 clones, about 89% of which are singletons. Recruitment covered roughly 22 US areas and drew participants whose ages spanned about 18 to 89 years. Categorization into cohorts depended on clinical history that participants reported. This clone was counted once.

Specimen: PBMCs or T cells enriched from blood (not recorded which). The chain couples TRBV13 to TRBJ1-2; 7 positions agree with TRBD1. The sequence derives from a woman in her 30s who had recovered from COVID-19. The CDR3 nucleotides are TGTGCCAGCAGCAGAGGGACAGTTACTAACTATGGCTACACCTTC. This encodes CASSRGTVTNYGYTF.